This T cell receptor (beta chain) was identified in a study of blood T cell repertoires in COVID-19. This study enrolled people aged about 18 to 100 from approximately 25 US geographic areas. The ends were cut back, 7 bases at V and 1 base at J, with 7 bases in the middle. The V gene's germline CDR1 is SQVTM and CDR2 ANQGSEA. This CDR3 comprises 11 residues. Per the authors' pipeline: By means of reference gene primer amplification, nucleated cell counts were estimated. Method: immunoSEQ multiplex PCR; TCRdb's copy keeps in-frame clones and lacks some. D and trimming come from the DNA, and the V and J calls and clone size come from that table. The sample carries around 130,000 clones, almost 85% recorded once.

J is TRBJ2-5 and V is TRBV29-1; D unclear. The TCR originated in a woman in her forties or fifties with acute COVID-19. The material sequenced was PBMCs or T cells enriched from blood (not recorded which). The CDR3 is CSARPQETQYF. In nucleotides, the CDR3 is TGCAGCGCCCGTCCCCAAGAGACCCAGTACTTC.